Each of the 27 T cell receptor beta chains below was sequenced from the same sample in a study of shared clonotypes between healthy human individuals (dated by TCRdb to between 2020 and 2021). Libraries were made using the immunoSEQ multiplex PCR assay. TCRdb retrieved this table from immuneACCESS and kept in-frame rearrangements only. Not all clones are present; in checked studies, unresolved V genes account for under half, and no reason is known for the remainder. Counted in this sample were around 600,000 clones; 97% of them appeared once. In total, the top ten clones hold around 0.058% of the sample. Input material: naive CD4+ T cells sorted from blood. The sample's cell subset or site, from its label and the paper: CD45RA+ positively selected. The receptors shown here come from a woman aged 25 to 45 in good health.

Here the CDR3 reads CASSLAGGSYNEQFF. CDR3 nucleotide sequence: TGTGCCAGCAGCTTAGCCGGGGGCTCCTACAATGAGCAGTTCTTC. V is TRBV11-2 and J is TRBJ2-1; a possible D gene is TRBD2 (6 bases). The germline CDR1 and CDR2 sequences are SGHAT and FQNNGV. V lost 1 base and J 0 bases, leaving 7 bases between the germline ends. This CDR3 is built from 15 residues.

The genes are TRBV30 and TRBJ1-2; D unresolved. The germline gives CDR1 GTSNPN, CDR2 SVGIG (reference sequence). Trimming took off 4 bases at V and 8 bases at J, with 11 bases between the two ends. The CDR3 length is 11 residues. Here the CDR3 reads CAWMAGRGYTF. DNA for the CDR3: TGTGCCTGGATGGCGGGTCGAGGCTACACCTTC.

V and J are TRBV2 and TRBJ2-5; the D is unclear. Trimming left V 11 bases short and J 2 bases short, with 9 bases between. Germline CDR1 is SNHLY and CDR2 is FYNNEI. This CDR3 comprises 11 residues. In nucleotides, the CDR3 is TGTGCCGGGGAAGTTCAAGAGACCCAGTACTTC. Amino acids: CAGEVQETQYF.

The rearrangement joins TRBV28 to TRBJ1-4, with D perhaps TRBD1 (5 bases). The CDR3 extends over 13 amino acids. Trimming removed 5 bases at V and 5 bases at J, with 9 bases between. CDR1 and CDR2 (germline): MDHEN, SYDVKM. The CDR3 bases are TGTGCCAGCAGTCTCGGGGGGAATGAAAAACTGTTTTTT. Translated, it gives CASSLGGNEKLFF.

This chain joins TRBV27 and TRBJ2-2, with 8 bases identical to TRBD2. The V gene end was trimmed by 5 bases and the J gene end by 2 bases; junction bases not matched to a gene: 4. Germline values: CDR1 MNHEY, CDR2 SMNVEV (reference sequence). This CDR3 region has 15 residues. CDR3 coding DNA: TGTGCCAGCAGTCGCAGCGGGAGAAACACCGGGGAGCTGTTTTTT. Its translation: CASSRSGRNTGELFF.

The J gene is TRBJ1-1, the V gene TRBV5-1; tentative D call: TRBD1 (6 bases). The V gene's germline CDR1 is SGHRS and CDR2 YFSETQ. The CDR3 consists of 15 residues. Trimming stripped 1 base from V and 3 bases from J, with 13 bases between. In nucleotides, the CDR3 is TGCGCCAGCAGCTTGATAGGGGAGGGGGACACTGAAGCTTTCTTT. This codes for CASSLIGEGDTEAFF.

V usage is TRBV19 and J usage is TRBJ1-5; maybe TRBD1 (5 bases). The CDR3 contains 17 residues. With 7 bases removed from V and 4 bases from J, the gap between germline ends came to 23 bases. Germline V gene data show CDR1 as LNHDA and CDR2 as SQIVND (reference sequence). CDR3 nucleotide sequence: TGTGCCAGTACCCATGGGTCCCGCGGACGGGGGAATCAGCCCCAGCATTTT. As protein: CASTHGSRGRGNQPQHF. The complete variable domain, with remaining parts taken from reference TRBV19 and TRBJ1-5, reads DGGITQSPKYLFRKEGQNVTLSCEQNLNHDAMYWYRQDPGQGLRLIYYSQIVNDFQKGDIAEGYSVSREKKESFPLTVTSAQKNPTAFYLCASTHGSRGRGNQPQHFGDGTRLSIL.

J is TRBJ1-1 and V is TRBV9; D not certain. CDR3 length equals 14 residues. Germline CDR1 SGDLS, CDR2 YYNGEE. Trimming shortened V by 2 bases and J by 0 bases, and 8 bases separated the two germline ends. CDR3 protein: CASSVRAVNTEAFF. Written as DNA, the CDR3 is TGTGCCAGCAGCGTTCGTGCGGTGAACACTGAAGCTTTCTTT.

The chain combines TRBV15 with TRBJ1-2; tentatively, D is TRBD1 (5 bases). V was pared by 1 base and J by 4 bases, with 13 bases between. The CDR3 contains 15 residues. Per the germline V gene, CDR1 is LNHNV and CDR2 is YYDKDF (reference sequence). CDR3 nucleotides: TGTGCCACCAGCAGAGCGACCGGGACCTCCTATGGCTACACCTTC. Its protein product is CATSRATGTSYGYTF.

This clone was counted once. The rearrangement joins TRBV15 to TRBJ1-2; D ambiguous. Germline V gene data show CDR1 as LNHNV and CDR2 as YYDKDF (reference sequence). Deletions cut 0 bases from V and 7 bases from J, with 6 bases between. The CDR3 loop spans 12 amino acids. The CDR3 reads CATSREGSGYTF. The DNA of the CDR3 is TGTGCCACCAGCAGAGAAGGGAGTGGCTACACCTTC.

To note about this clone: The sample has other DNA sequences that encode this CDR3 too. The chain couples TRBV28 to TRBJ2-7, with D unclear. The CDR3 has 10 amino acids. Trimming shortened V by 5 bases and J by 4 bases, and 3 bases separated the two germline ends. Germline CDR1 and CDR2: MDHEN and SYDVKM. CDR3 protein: CASSRYEQYF. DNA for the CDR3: TGTGCCAGCAGTCGGTACGAGCAGTACTTC.

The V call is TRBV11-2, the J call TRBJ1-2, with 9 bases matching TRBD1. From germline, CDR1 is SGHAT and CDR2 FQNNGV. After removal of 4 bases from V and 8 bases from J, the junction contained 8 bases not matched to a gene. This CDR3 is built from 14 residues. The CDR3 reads CASSSRVTGGGYTF. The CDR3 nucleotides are TGTGCCAGCAGCTCCCGGGTTACAGGGGGCGGCTACACCTTC. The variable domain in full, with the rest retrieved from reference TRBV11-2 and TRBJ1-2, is EAGVAQSPRYKIIEKRQSVAFWCNPISGHATLYWYQQILGQGPKLLIQFQNNGVVDDSQLPKDRFSAERLKGVDSTLKIQPAKLEDSAVYLCASSSRVTGGGYTFGSGTRLTVV.

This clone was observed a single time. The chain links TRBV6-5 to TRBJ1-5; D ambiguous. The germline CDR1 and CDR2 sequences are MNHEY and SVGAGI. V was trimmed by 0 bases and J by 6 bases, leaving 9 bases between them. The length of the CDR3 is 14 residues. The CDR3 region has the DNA TGTGCCAGCAGTTACTCGCGGAGAACTCAGCCCCAGCATTTT. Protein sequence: CASSYSRRTQPQHF.

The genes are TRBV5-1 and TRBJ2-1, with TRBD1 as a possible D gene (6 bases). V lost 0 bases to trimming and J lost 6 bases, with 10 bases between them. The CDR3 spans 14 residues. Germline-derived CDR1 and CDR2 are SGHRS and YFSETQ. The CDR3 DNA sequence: TGCGCCAGCAGCTTGGGACAGGCGGCCAATGAGCAGTTCTTC. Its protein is CASSLGQAANEQFF.

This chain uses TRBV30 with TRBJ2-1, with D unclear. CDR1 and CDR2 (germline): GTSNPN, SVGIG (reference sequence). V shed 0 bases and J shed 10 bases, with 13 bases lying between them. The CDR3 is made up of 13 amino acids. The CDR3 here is CAWSVTASREQFF. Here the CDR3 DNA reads TGTGCCTGGAGTGTAACGGCTTCCAGGGAGCAGTTCTTC. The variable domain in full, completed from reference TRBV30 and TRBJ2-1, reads SQTIHQWPATLVQPVGSPLSLECTVEGTSNPNLYWYRQAAGRGLQLLFYSVGIGQISSEVPQNLSASRPQDRQFILSSKKLLLSDSGFYLCAWSVTASREQFFGPGTRLTVL.

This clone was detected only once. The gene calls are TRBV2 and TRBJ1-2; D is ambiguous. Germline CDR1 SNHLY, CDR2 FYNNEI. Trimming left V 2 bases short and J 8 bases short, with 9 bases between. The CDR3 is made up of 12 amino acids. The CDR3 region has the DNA TGTGCCAGCAGTGAACTATCGGGAGGCTACACCTTC. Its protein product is CASSELSGGYTF.

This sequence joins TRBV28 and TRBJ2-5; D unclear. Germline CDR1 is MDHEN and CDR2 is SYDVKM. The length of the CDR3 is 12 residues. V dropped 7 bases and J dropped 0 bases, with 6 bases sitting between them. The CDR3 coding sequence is TGTGCCAGCACCCTGTACCAAGAGACCCAGTACTTC. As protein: CASTLYQETQYF.

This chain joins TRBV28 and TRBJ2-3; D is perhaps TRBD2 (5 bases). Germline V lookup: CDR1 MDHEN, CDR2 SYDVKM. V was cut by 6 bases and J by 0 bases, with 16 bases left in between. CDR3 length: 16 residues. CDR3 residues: CASSRPGGLSTDTQYF. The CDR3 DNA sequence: TGTGCCAGCAGCCGTCCCGGCGGACTTAGCACAGATACGCAGTATTTT.

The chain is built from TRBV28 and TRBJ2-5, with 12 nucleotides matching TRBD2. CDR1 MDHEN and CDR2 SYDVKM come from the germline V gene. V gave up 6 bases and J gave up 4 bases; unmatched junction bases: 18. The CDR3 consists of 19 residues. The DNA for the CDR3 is TGTGCCAGCAGAACTCCAGGGGGTTCGGGACTAGCGGGTGGAGAGACCCAGTACTTC. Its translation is CASRTPGGSGLAGGETQYF.

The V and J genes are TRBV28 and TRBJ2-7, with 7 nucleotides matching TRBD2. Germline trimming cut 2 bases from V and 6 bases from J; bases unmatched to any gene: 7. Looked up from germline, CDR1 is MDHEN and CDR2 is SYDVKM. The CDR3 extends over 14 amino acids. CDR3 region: CASSLIGRFSEQYF. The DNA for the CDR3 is TGTGCCAGCAGTTTAATCGGGAGGTTTAGCGAGCAGTACTTC.

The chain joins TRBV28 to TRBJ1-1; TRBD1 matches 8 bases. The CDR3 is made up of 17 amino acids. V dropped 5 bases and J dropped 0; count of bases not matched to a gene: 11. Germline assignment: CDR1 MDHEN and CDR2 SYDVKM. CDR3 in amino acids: CASSQFGQGSMNTEAFF. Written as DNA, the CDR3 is TGTGCCAGCAGTCAATTCGGACAGGGCTCAATGAACACTGAAGCTTTCTTT. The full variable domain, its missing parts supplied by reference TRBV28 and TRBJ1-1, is DVKVTQSSRYLVKRTGEKVFLECVQDMDHENMFWYRQDPGLGLRLIYFSYDVKMKEKGDIPEGYSVSREKKERFSLILESASTNQTSMYLCASSQFGQGSMNTEAFFGQGTRLTVV.

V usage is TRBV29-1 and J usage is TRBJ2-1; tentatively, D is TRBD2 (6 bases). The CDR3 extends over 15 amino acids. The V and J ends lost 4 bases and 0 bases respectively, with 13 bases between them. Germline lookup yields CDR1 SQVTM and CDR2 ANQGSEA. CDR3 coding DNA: TGCAGCGTTGTTCTGGGACTCCACTCCTACAATGAGCAGTTCTTC. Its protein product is CSVVLGLHSYNEQFF.

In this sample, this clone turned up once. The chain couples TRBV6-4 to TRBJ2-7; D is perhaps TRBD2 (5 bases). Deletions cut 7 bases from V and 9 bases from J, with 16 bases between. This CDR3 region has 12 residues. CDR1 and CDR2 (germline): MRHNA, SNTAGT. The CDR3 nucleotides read TGTGCCAGCACCAAACGGGGTGTGGGGCAGTACTTC. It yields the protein CASTKRGVGQYF.

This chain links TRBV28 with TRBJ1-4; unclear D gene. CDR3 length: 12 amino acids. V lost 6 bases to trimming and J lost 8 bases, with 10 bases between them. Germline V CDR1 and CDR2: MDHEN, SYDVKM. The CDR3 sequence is CASSPDDEKLFF. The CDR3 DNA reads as TGTGCCAGCAGCCCAGATGACGAAAAACTGTTTTTT.

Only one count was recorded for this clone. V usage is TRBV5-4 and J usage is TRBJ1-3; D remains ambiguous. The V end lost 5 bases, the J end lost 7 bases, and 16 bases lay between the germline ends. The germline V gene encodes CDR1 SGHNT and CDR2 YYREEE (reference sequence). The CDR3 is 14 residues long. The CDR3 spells CASRDAAPGNTIYF. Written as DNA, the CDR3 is TGTGCCAGCAGAGACGCAGCCCCGGGGAACACCATATATTTT.

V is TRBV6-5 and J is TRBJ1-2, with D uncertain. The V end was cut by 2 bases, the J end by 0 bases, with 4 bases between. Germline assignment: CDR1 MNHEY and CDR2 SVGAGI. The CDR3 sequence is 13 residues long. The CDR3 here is CASSYRANYGYTF. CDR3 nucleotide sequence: TGTGCCAGCAGTTACAGGGCTAACTATGGCTACACCTTC.

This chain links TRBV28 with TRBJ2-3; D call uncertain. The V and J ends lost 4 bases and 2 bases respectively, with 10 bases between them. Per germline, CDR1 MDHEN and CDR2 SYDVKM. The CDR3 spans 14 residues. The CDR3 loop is CASSSTGPTDTQYF. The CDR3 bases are TGTGCCAGCAGTTCGACGGGCCCCACAGATACGCAGTATTTT.